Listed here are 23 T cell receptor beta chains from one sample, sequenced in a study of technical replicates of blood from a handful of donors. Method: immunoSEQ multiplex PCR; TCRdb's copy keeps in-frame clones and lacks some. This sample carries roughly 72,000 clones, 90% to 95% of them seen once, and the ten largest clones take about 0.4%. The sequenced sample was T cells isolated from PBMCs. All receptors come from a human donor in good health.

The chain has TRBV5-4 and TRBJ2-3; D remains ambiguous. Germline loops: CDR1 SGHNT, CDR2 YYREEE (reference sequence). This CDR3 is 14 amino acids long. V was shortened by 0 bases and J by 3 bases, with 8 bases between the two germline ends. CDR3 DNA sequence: TGTGCCAGCAGCTTGGGAGCAGGTACAGATACGCAGTATTTT. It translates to CASSLGAGTDTQYF.

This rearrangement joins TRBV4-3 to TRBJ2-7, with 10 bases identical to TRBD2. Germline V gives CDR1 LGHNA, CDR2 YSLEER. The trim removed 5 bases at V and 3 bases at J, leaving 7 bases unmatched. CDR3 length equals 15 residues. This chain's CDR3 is CASSLQREGFYEQYF. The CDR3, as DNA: TGCGCCAGCAGCTTACAGCGGGAGGGATTCTACGAGCAGTACTTC.

CDR3: CASRASRQGTKQYF. The CDR3 DNA reads as TGTGCCAGCAGGGCCAGTCGACAGGGAACAAAGCAGTACTTC. The chain carries TRBV6-5 and TRBJ2-7; 7 positions agree with TRBD1. The germline CDR1 and CDR2 sequences are MNHEY and SVGAGI. J lost 8 bases, V lost 6 bases, and 13 bases had no gene match. This CDR3 is 14 amino acids long.

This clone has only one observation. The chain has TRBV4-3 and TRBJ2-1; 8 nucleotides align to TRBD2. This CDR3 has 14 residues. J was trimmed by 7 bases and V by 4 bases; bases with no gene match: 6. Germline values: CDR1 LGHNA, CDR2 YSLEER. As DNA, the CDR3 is TGCGCCAGCAGCCGCGGGCGGGAGGCGAATGAGCAGTTCTTC. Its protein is CASSRGREANEQFF.

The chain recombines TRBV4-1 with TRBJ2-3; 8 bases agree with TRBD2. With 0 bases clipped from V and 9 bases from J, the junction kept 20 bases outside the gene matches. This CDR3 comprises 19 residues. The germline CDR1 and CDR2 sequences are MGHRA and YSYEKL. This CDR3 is CASSQEGVESGSFHWTQYF. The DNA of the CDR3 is TGCGCCAGCAGCCAAGAAGGTGTGGAAAGCGGGAGTTTCCATTGGACGCAGTATTTT.

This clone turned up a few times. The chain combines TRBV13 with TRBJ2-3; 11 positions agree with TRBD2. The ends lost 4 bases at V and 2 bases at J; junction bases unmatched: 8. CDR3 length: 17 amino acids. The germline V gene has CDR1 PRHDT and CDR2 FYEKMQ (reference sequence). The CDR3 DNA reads TGTGCCAGCAGCTCCCCTAGCGGGAGGAAGGCCACAGATACGCAGTATTTT. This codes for CASSSPSGRKATDTQYF.

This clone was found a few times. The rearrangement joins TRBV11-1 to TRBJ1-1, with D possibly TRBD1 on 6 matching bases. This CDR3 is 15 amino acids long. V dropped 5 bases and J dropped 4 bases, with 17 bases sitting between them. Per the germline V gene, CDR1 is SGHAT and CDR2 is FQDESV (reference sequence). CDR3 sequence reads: CASSLPPWGRTEAFF. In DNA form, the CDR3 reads TGTGCCAGCAGCCTTCCCCCATGGGGGCGCACTGAAGCTTTCTTT.

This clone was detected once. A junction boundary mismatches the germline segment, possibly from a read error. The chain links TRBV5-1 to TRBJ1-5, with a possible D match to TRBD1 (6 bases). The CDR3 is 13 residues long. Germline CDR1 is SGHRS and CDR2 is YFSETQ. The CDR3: CASSLGGDQPQHF. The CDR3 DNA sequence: TGCGCCAGCAGTTTGGGGGGCGATCAGCCCCAGCATTTT.

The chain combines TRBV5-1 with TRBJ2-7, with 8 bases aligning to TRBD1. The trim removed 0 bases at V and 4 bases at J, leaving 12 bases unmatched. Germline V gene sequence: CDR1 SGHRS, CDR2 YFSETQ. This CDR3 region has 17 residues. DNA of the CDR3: TGCGCCAGCAGCTTGGTTTCCCTCGGGACAGGAGATTACGAGCAGTACTTC. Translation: CASSLVSLGTGDYEQYF.

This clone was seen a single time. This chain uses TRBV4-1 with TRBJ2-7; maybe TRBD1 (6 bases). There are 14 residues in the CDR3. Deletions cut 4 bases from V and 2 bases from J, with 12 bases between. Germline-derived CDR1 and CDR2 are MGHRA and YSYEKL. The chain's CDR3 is CASSPPGDPYEQYF. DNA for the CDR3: TGCGCCAGCAGCCCACCAGGGGACCCCTACGAGCAGTACTTC.

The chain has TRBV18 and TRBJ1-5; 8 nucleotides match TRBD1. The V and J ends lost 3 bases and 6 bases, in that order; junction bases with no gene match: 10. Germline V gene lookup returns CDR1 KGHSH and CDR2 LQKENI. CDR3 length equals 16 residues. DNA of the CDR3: TGTGCCAGCTCACCTTTACGGACAGGGCCTGGTCAGCCCCAGCATTTT. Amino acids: CASSPLRTGPGQPQHF.

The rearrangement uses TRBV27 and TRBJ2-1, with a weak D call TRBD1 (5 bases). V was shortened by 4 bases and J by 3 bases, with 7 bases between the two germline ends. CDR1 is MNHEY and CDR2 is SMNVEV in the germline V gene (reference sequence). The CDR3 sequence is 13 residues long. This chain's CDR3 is CASSSGFYNEQFF. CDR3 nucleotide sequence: TGTGCCAGCAGTTCAGGGTTCTACAATGAGCAGTTCTTC.

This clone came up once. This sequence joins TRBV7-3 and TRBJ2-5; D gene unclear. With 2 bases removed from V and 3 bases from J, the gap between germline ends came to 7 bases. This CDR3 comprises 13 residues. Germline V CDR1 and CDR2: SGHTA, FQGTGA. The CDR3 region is CASSLSNEETQYF. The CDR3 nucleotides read TGTGCCAGCAGCTTATCTAACGAAGAGACCCAGTACTTC.

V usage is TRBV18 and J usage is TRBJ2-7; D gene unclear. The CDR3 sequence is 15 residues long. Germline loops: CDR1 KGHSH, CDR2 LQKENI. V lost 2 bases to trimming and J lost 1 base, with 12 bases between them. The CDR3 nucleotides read TGTGCCAGCTCACCAGGGCAGATCCTTTCCTACGAGCAGTACTTC. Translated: CASSPGQILSYEQYF.

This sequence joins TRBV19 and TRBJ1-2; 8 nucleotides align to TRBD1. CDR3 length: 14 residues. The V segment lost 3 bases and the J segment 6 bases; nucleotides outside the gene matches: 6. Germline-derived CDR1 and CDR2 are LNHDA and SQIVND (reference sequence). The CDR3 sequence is CASSIQGALDGYTF. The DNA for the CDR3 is TGTGCCAGTAGTATCCAGGGGGCCCTAGATGGCTACACCTTC.

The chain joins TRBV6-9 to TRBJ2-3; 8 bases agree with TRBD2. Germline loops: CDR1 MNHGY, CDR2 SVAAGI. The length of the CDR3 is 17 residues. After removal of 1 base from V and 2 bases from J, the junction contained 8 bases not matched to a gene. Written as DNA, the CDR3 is TGTGCCAGCAGTTATTTGGGACCGGGACTAGACACAGATACGCAGTATTTT. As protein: CASSYLGPGLDTDTQYF.

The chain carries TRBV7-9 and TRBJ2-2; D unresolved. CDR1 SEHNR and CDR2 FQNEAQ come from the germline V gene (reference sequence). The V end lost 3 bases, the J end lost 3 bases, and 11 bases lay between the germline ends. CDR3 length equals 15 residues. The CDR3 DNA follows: TGTGCCAGCAGCTTTATTTTGGAGTACACCGGGGAGCTGTTTTTT. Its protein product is CASSFILEYTGELFF. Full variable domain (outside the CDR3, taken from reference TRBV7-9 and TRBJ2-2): DTGVSQNPRHKITKRGQNVTFRCDPISEHNRLYWYRQTLGQGPEFLTYFQNEAQLEKSRLLSDRFSAERPKGSFSTLEIQRTEQGDSAMYLCASSFILEYTGELFFGEGSRLTVL.

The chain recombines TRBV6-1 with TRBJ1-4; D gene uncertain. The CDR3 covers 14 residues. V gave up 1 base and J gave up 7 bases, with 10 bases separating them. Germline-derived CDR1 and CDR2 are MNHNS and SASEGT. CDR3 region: CASSEGYSGEKLFF. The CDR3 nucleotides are TGTGCCAGCAGTGAAGGTTATTCAGGTGAAAAACTGTTTTTT.

The CDR3 spells CASSLVSATTGSGANVLTF. DNA for the CDR3: TGCGCCAGCAGCTTGGTATCAGCCACTACTGGCTCTGGGGCCAACGTCCTGACTTTC. J is TRBJ2-6 and V is TRBV5-1; no firm D call. Germline CDR1 SGHRS, CDR2 YFSETQ. Trimming stripped 0 bases from V and 0 bases from J, with 16 bases between. CDR3 length: 19 amino acids.

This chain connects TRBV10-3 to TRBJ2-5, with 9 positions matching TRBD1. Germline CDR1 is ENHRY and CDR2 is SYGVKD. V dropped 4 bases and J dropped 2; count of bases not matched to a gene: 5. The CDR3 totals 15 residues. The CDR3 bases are TGTGCCATCAGTGCCACGGACAGGGGACAAGAGACCCAGTACTTC. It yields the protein CAISATDRGQETQYF.

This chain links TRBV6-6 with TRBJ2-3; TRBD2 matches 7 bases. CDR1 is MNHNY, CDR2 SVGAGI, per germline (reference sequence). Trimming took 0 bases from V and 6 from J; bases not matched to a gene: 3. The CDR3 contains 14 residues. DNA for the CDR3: TGTGCCAGCAGTTACTCGGGAGGGGCTGATACGCAGTATTTT. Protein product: CASSYSGGADTQYF.

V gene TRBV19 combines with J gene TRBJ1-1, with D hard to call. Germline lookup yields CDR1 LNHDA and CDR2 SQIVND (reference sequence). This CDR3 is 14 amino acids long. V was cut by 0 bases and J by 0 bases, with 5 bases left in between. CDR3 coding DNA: TGTGCCAGTAGTATAGATCCCGTGAACACTGAAGCTTTCTTT. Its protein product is CASSIDPVNTEAFF.

This CDR3 is CSVFRGYNGEQYF. DNA for the CDR3: TGCAGCGTTTTTCGGGGGTATAATGGCGAGCAGTACTTC. The chain is built from TRBV29-1 and TRBJ2-7, with D perhaps matching TRBD2 (6 bases). V was shortened by 5 bases and J by 6 bases, with 17 bases between the two germline ends. Looked up from germline, CDR1 is SQVTM and CDR2 is ANQGSEA. The CDR3 covers 13 residues.